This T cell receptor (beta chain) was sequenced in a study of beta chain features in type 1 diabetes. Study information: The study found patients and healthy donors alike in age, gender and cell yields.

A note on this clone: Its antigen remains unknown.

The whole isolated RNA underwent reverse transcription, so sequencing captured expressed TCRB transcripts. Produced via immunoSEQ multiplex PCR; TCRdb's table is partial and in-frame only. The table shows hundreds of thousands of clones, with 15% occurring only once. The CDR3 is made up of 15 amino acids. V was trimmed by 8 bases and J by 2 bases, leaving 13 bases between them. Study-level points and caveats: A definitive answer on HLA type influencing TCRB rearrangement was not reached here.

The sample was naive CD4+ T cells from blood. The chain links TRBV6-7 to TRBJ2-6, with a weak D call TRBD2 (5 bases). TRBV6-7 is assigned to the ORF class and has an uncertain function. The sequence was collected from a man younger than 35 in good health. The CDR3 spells CASGKRAAGANVLTF. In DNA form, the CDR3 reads TGTGCCAGCGGTAAAAGAGCGGCTGGGGCCAACGTCCTGACTTTC.